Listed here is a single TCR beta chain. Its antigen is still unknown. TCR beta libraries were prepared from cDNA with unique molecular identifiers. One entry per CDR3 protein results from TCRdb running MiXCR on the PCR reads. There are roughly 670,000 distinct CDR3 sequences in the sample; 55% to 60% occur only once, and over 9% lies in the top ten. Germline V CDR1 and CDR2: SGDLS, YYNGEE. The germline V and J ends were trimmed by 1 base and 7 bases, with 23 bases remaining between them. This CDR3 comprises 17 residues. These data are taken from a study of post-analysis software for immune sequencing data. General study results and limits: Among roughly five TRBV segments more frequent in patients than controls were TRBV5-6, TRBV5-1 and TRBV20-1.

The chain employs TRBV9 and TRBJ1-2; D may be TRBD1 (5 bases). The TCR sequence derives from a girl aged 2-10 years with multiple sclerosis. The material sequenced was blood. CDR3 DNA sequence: TGTGCCAGCAGCGTATCTTCAAAAGGGACGCCCCAGGGTGGCTACACCTTC. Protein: CASSVSSKGTPQGGYTF.